This note documents a single T cell receptor (beta chain) sequence. The antigen is unknown. A second roughly 6 to 12 cycle PCR used barcoded and J-beta primers. Each CDR3 protein is one row after TCRdb ran MiXCR on the 5' RACE reads. This table has a few hundred thousand distinct CDR3 sequences, 27% appearing once. This sample is drawn from a study of blood T cells in healthy people across ages. Study findings and constraints: There was no known CMV status for donors, so expanded clonotype changes were possibly confounded.

The CDR3 extends over 17 amino acids. Unmatched junction bases numbered 11, after V lost 7 bases and J lost 1 base. Germline CDR1 reads MNHNS; CDR2 reads SASEGT. It was about 9.4 milliliters of peripheral blood that were drawn from each donor. The clonotype comes from a woman between 65 and 79 years old in good health. The chain uses TRBV6-1 and TRBJ2-5; 11 bases map to TRBD1. Material for sequencing was blood. CDR3 sequence (DNA): TGTGCCAGCATGCCCGGGACAGGGGGAGGGAGCCAAGAGACCCAGTACTTC. Amino acid sequence: CASMPGTGGGSQETQYF.